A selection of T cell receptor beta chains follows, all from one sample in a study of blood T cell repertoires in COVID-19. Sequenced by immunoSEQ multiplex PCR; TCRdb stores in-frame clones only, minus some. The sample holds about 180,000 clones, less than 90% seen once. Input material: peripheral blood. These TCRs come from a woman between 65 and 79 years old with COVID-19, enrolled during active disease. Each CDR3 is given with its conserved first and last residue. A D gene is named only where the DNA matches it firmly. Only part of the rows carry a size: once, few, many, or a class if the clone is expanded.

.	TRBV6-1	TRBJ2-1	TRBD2	TGTGCCAGCAGTGACTTCGGGACTAGCGGGAGGGCCGAGGGTGATGAGCAGTTCTTC	CASSDFGTSGRAEGDEQFF
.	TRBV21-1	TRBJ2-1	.	TGTGCCAGCCCCGTAGCGGGAGGGCCTAACCAACTGAATGAGCAGTTCTTC	CASPVAGGPNQLNEQFF
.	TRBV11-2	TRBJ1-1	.	TGTGCCAGCAGCTCGGCGGGCGGGGGAGCCACTGAAGCTTTCTTT	CASSSAGGGATEAFF
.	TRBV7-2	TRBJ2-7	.	TGTGCCAGCAAGGGTAGGGGAACTTACGAGCAGTACTTC	CASKGRGTYEQYF
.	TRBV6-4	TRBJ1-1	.	TGTGCCAGCAGTGACTCGAGGGGGAGTGAAGCTTTCTTT	CASSDSRGSEAFF
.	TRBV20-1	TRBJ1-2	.	TGCAGTGCTAGTGGGCAGGAAGACGGCTACACCTTC	CSASGQEDGYTF
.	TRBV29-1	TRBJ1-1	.	TGCAGCGTTGAAAGGGTACAGGGAAGCACTGAAGCTTTCTTT	CSVERVQGSTEAFF
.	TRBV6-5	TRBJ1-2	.	TGTGCCAGCAGTTACGAGGGGACATATGGCTACACCTTC	CASSYEGTYGYTF
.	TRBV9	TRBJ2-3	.	TGTGCCAGCAGCGTGGGTTTACAGGCGAGCACAGATACGCAGTATTTT	CASSVGLQASTDTQYF
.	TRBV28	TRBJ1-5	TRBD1	TGTGCCAGCAGTTTAGGAGGCAGGGGGAATCAGCCCCAGCATTTT	CASSLGGRGNQPQHF
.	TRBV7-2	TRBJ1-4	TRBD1	TGTGCCAGCAGCCTAGACAGGGTAGGCGGAAAACTGTTTTTT	CASSLDRVGGKLFF
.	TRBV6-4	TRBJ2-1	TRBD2	TGTGCCAGCAGTGACTCGGGAAGCGGGAGCTCCAATGAGCAGTTCTTC	CASSDSGSGSSNEQFF
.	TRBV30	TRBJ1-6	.	TGTGCCTGGAGTGTAGCGGTGATCGGGAGTAATTCACCCCTCCACTTT	CAWSVAVIGSNSPLHF
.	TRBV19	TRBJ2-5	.	TGTGCCAGTAGTATAGGTGGGATGACAGACGGGACCCAGTACTTC	CASSIGGMTDGTQYF
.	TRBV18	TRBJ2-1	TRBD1	TGTGCCAGCTCACAACAGGGGAATGAGCAGTTCTTC	CASSQQGNEQFF
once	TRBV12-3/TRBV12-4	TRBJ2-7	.	TGTGCCAGCACTCTGGGGCGCGGCGGCGAGCAGTACTTC	CASTLGRGGEQYF
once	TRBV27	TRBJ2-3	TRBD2	TGTGCCAGCAGTTTATACGGGGGGAGCACAGATACGCAGTATTTT	CASSLYGGSTDTQYF
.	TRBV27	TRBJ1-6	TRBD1	TGTGCCAGCAGTTTGGACAGGGGGTATTCACCCCTCCACTTT	CASSLDRGYSPLHF
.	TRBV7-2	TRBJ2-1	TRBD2	TGTGCCAGCAGCTCGGCAGGCGGGAGGGCCCTAAGCGAGCAGTTCTTC	CASSSAGGRALSEQFF
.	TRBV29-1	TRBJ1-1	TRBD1	TGCAGCGTAGGGACAGGGGGCACTGAAGCTTTCTTT	CSVGTGGTEAFF
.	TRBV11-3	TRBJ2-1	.	TGTGCCAGCAGCTTAGTGGGTACTACCGATGAGCAGTTCTTC	CASSLVGTTDEQFF
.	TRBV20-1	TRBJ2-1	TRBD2	TGCAGTGCTAGAGATACTAGCGCTTGGTTCTTC	CSARDTSAWFF
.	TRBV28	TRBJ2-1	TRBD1	TGTGCCAGCAGTTGGCAGGGACAGAATTACAATGAGCAGTTCTTC	CASSWQGQNYNEQFF
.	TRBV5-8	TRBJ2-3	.	TGTGCCAGCAGCCCGGGAAGGCAGGCGGGGTCAGATACGCAGTATTTT	CASSPGRQAGSDTQYF
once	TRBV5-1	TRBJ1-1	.	TGCGCCAGCAGCTTGGGGCAGTTCAACACTGAAGCTTTCTTT	CASSLGQFNTEAFF
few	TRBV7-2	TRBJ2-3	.	TGTGCCAGCAGCCGTACGGGAGATACGCAGTATTTT	CASSRTGDTQYF
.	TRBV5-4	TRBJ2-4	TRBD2	TGTGCCAGCAGCGACGGGACTAGCGGGAAAAACATTCAGTACTTC	CASSDGTSGKNIQYF
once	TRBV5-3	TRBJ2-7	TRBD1	TGTGCCAGAAGCTCATTTTACGCCGGGACAGCACTTTACGAGCAGTACTTC	CARSSFYAGTALYEQYF
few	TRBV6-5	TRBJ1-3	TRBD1	TGTGCCAGCAGTTACCAACAGGGGGCGTCTGGAAACACCATATATTTT	CASSYQQGASGNTIYF
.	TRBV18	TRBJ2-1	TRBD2	TGTGCCAGCTCACCCAGGCGGGAGGGCCATGAGCAGTTCTTC	CASSPRREGHEQFF
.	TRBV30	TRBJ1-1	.	TGTGCCTGGAGTCCTCTGGGGGGTGGCGGCACTGAAGCTTTCTTT	CAWSPLGGGGTEAFF
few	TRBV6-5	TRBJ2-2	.	TGTGCCAGCAGTTACCAAGGTCGGGGGAACACCGGGGAGCTGTTTTTT	CASSYQGRGNTGELFF
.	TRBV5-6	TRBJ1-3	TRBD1	TGTGCCAGCAGCATCCCAGGGGGAGGAAACACCATATATTTT	CASSIPGGGNTIYF